This TCR beta chain was sequenced during a study of CD8+CD57+ T cells in acquired aplastic anemia. Study details: DNA per sorted CD4+ or CD8+ sample ranged roughly 0.17 to 27.4 ug, averaging around 3.2 ug. Study conclusions and caveats: Over 25 CD8+ CDR3 sequences occurred in both the patients and the controls.

Germline V lookup: CDR1 ENHRY, CDR2 SYGVKD. This CDR3 contains 16 residues. Trimming shortened V by 4 bases and J by 1 base, and 16 bases separated the two germline ends. Patients sequenced had flow cytometry evidence of CD8+CD57+ cell expansion. Researchers used genomic DNA as the template to profile TCR beta VDJ and CDR3. From the reads, TCRdb called clonotypes with MiXCR, one entry per CDR3 protein. This table has 200,000 to 300,000 distinct CDR3 sequences, approximately 79% appearing once. A note on this clonotype: The antigen is unknown.

Sequenced: sorted CD4+, CD8+, or CD8+CD57+ T cells (not recorded which) from PBMCs. The chain links TRBV10-3 to TRBJ2-5, with a possible D match to TRBD2 (5 bases). This TCR came from a human donor with aplastic anemia. The CDR3 is CAISATGSEGQETQYF. CDR3 nucleotides: TGTGCCATCAGTGCCACCGGGTCCGAGGGCCAAGAGACCCAGTACTTC.